Sequencing of this T cell receptor (beta chain) was carried out in a study of tumor and adjacent non-tumor tissue in lung cancer. Study-level information: Histology: about a dozen adenocarcinoma, 2 squamous cell carcinoma, 1 small cell lung cancer. The patients, 10 to 11 men and roughly 5 women, were roughly 30 to 85 with stage I to III disease.

No cell sorting was done before RNA was extracted from the tissue. Donors were chemotherapy-naive, newly diagnosed lung cancer surgical patients in China, August–November 2014. Looked up from germline, CDR1 is SGHRS and CDR2 is YFSETQ. This CDR3 spans 14 amino acids. Notes on this clonotype: Its antigen is not identified. Its ends do not fully match the called genes, so a read error is possible.

General study findings and limits: In normal lung, the top 100 clones were significantly more dominant than in tumor.

The library came from three nested PCR rounds adapted from ARM-PCR protocols. Via MiXCR, TCRdb re-called the multiplex PCR reads, giving one row per CDR3 protein. Among under 150,000 distinct CDR3 sequences listed, approximately 70% were seen once. The material sequenced was lung tumor tissue. The sequence was collected from a man between 60 and 70 years old with small cell lung cancer. This chain joins TRBV5-1 and TRBJ1-4, with D uncertain. The CDR3 loop reads CVSSSGSADEKLFF. Here the CDR3 DNA reads TGCGTCAGCAGCTCCGGGAGTGCTGATGAAAAACTGTTTTTT.